This entry features one T cell receptor beta chain sequence. These data originate in a study of blood T cell repertoires in COVID-19. Study-level background: Specimens from acute and convalescent COVID-19 originated in the United States, Italy and Spain.

Under the authors' procedure: How many nucleated cells were present was estimated from reference gene primer amplification. Using immunoSEQ multiplex PCR, the repertoire was profiled, and TCRdb retains in-frame clones only, with some absent. V and J calls and clone size are given by that table; D and trimming were obtained from the DNA. Of around 60,000 clones listed, roughly 72% are singletons. This CDR3 contains 13 residues. CDR1 is MRHNA and CDR2 is SNTAGT in the germline V gene. V dropped 4 bases and J dropped 8 bases, with 12 bases sitting between them. The rearrangement links TRBV6-4 to TRBJ2-1; D is undetermined. Sequenced material: peripheral blood. This sequence was found in a woman in her 70s with COVID-19, enrolled during active disease. This CDR3 is CASSATDGYEQFF. The CDR3 nucleotides are TGTGCCAGCAGTGCCACAGACGGATATGAGCAGTTCTTC.